The rows below give T cell receptor beta chains drawn from one sample of a study of blood T cells in healthy people across ages. From the 5' RACE reads, TCRdb called clonotypes with MiXCR, one entry per CDR3 protein. The table includes roughly 800,000 distinct CDR3 sequences, 30% to 45% detected once. Specimen: blood. These receptors all stem from a man younger than 35 in good health. The CDR3 runs from the conserved cysteine through the conserved F or W. Fields, in order: D gene, clone size, J gene, V gene, CDR3 protein, CDR3 DNA. D genes are given only for firm matches. Clone size is given for some rows only: seen once, a few or many times, or a class if the clone is expanded.

D: TRBD2
size: once
J: TRBJ2-1
V: TRBV20-1
CDR3: CSTQWASGINEQFF
DNA: TGCAGTACCCAGTGGGCTAGCGGGATCAATGAGCAGTTCTTC

D: TRBD1
size: -
J: TRBJ2-5
V: TRBV12-3/TRBV12-4
CDR3: CASSRTRDRGENEQYF
DNA: TGTGCCAGCAGTCGTACCCGGGACAGGGGTGAAAATGAGCAGTACTTC

D: -
size: -
J: TRBJ1-1
V: TRBV29-1
CDR3: CSAGRWNTEAFF
DNA: TGCAGCGCTGGACGGTGGAACACTGAAGCTTTCTTT

D: TRBD1
size: -
J: TRBJ1-2
V: TRBV12-3/TRBV12-4
CDR3: CASSRDRGDYTF
DNA: TGTGCCAGCAGTAGGGACAGGGGAGACTACACCTTC

D: -
size: -
J: TRBJ1-1
V: TRBV7-2
CDR3: CASSAQGGWTNTEAFF
DNA: TGTGCCAGCAGCGCCCAGGGTGGTTGGACAAACACTGAAGCTTTCTTT

D: -
size: few
J: TRBJ2-7
V: TRBV7-7
CDR3: CASSLFPSMVQDEQYF
DNA: TGTGCCAGCAGCTTATTTCCCAGTATGGTACAGGATGAGCAGTACTTC

D: TRBD2
size: -
J: TRBJ2-3
V: TRBV9
CDR3: CASSVGTSGRTDTQYF
DNA: TGTGCCAGCAGCGTAGGCACTAGCGGCCGCACAGATACGCAGTATTTT

D: -
size: many
J: TRBJ2-6
V: TRBV4-3
CDR3: CASSQESSGGANVLTF
DNA: TGCGCCAGCAGCCAAGAGAGTTCGGGAGGGGCCAACGTCCTGACTTTC

D: -
size: -
J: TRBJ2-2
V: TRBV7-9
CDR3: CASSPDSGELFF
DNA: TGTGCCAGCAGTCCCGATTCCGGGGAGCTGTTTTTT

D: -
size: -
J: TRBJ1-4
V: TRBV20-1
CDR3: CSARDRRTLLREKLFF
DNA: TGCAGTGCTAGAGATCGTCGGACGCTACTCAGGGAAAAACTGTTTTTT